What follows is one T cell receptor (beta chain) and its context. The antigen is unknown. It was with 60 Vbeta and 13 Jbeta primers that the PCR ran. Clones were read by immunoSEQ multiplex PCR, and TCRdb kept only the in-frame ones, dropping some. The sample shows about 160,000 clones, roughly 77% of them seen only once. The sample belongs to a study of cytomegalovirus exposure and HLA in healthy donors. Study-level results: An Asian-associated ancestry cluster reportedly showed fewer N-insertions than the roughly 670-donor mean in a later analysis.

The V gene's germline CDR1 is SNHLY and CDR2 FYNNEI. V shed 6 bases and J shed 3 bases, with 12 bases lying between them. There are 14 residues in the CDR3. Sequenced sample: PBMCs. The origin of this receptor is a woman under 30 in good health and CMV-seronegative. The chain is built from TRBV2 and TRBJ1-5; D is uncertain. CDR3 in DNA: TGTGCCAGCAGCCTCGACACTTTCAATCAGCCCCAGCATTTT. The encoded protein is CASSLDTFNQPQHF. Looking up the rest from reference TRBV2 and TRBJ1-5 gives the full variable domain: EPEVTQTPSHQVTQMGQEVILRCVPISNHLYFYWYRQILGQKVEFLVSFYNNEISEKSEIFDDQFSVERPDGSNFTLKIRSTKLEDSAMYFCASSLDTFNQPQHFGDGTRLSIL.